A selection of T cell receptor beta chains follows, all from one sample in a study of T cell responses to AZD1222 COVID-19 vaccine. Clones were read by immunoSEQ multiplex PCR, and TCRdb kept only the in-frame ones, dropping some. The sample contains 130,000 to 150,000 clones, around nine tenths of which appear only once. Sequenced here: peripheral blood, sampled on day 0 of MenACWY control vaccination. Receptor source: an adult in good health. Each CDR3 is given with its conserved first and last residue. A D gene is named only where the DNA matches it firmly. Expanded clones are given a class, and other clones once, few, many or no size at all.

abundance: .
v_gene: TRBV2
j_gene: TRBJ1-5
d_gene: .
CDR3nt: TGTGCCAGCAGTTGGACAGTTGGTGATCAGCCCCAGCATTTT
CDR3aa: CASSWTVGDQPQHF

abundance: .
v_gene: TRBV6-1
j_gene: TRBJ1-2
d_gene: .
CDR3nt: TGTGCCAGCAGTGAGCAGCTCACCTATGGCTACACCTTC
CDR3aa: CASSEQLTYGYTF

abundance: .
v_gene: TRBV24-1
j_gene: TRBJ2-7
d_gene: TRBD2
CDR3nt: TGTGCCACCAGTGATTTCAGCGGGGGGTTGGGCGAGCAGTACTTC
CDR3aa: CATSDFSGGLGEQYF

abundance: few
v_gene: TRBV11-3
j_gene: TRBJ2-3
d_gene: TRBD1
CDR3nt: TGTGCCAGCAGCTTAAACCGACAGGGGGCCGGCACAGATACGCAGTATTTT
CDR3aa: CASSLNRQGAGTDTQYF

abundance: .
v_gene: TRBV6-6
j_gene: TRBJ1-1
d_gene: TRBD1
CDR3nt: TGTGCCAGCAGCAAACTAACAGGGGGCGCGCAGAACACTGAAGCTTTCTTT
CDR3aa: CASSKLTGGAQNTEAFF

abundance: .
v_gene: TRBV7-3
j_gene: TRBJ2-1
d_gene: .
CDR3nt: TGTGCCAGCAGCTTAACGGGGACACCTTACAATGAGCAGTTCTTC
CDR3aa: CASSLTGTPYNEQFF

abundance: few
v_gene: TRBV29-1
j_gene: TRBJ2-7
d_gene: TRBD1
CDR3nt: TGCAGCGTGGCTGGACAGGGGCGGGAGCAGTACTTC
CDR3aa: CSVAGQGREQYF

abundance: .
v_gene: TRBV4-2
j_gene: TRBJ1-2
d_gene: .
CDR3nt: TGTGCCAGCAGCCAAGAGGGCCGGGGAGTTGACTATGGCTACACCTTC
CDR3aa: CASSQEGRGVDYGYTF

abundance: .
v_gene: TRBV9
j_gene: TRBJ1-6
d_gene: .
CDR3nt: TGTGCCAGCAGCGTAGGGGGAAGGTCCTATAATTCACCCCTCCACTTT
CDR3aa: CASSVGGRSYNSPLHF

abundance: .
v_gene: TRBV6-5
j_gene: TRBJ2-7
d_gene: .
CDR3nt: TGTGCCAGCAGTTACTCGTACAGGAACTCCTACGAGCAGTACTTC
CDR3aa: CASSYSYRNSYEQYF

abundance: .
v_gene: TRBV3-1/TRBV3-2
j_gene: TRBJ1-3
d_gene: .
CDR3nt: TGTGCCAGCAGCCAAGAGGGACGTTACTCTGGAAACACCATATATTTT
CDR3aa: CASSQEGRYSGNTIYF

abundance: .
v_gene: TRBV11-2
j_gene: TRBJ2-2
d_gene: .
CDR3nt: TGTGCCAGCAGCCCCCTTGGGGGGACCGGGGAGCTGTTTTTT
CDR3aa: CASSPLGGTGELFF

abundance: .
v_gene: TRBV7-9
j_gene: TRBJ2-7
d_gene: TRBD1
CDR3nt: TGTGCCAGCAGCCGAGGGACAGCATACGAGCAGTACTTC
CDR3aa: CASSRGTAYEQYF

abundance: .
v_gene: TRBV9
j_gene: TRBJ2-1
d_gene: .
CDR3nt: TGTGCCAGCAGCCCCGTAGCGGCTAGCTCCTACAATGAGCAGTTCTTC
CDR3aa: CASSPVAASSYNEQFF

abundance: .
v_gene: TRBV4-1
j_gene: TRBJ2-1
d_gene: TRBD1
CDR3nt: TGCGCCAGCAGCCACCTAGACAGGGGGGGATCCTACAATGAGCAGTTCTTC
CDR3aa: CASSHLDRGGSYNEQFF

abundance: .
v_gene: TRBV18
j_gene: TRBJ1-1
d_gene: TRBD1
CDR3nt: TGTGCCAGCTCACAGGGGGCGAACACTGAAGCTTTCTTT
CDR3aa: CASSQGANTEAFF

abundance: .
v_gene: TRBV4-1
j_gene: TRBJ2-2
d_gene: .
CDR3nt: TGCGCCAGCAGCCAAGGGTCGGGAGTCTTATCCGGGGAGCTGTTTTTT
CDR3aa: CASSQGSGVLSGELFF

abundance: .
v_gene: TRBV6-1
j_gene: TRBJ2-3
d_gene: .
CDR3nt: TGTGCCAGCAGTGACAGGGACGAAAGCACAGATACGCAGTATTTT
CDR3aa: CASSDRDESTDTQYF

abundance: .
v_gene: TRBV28
j_gene: TRBJ2-2
d_gene: .
CDR3nt: TGTGCCAGCAGTTGGTCTAGCGTATCCGGGGAGCTGTTTTTT
CDR3aa: CASSWSSVSGELFF

abundance: .
v_gene: TRBV30
j_gene: TRBJ2-1
d_gene: TRBD2
CDR3nt: TGTGCCTGGAGTGTTGGTGTTAGCGGGGGATTGGATTACAATGAGCAGTTCTTC
CDR3aa: CAWSVGVSGGLDYNEQFF

abundance: .
v_gene: TRBV3-1/TRBV3-2
j_gene: TRBJ1-4
d_gene: .
CDR3nt: TGTGCCAGCAGCCTTTCGGGGGAGGAAAAACTGTTTTTT
CDR3aa: CASSLSGEEKLFF

abundance: .
v_gene: TRBV5-4
j_gene: TRBJ2-1
d_gene: .
CDR3nt: TGTGCCAGCAGCTTGAAGGACGGTGGCTCCTACAATGAGCAGTTCTTC
CDR3aa: CASSLKDGGSYNEQFF

abundance: .
v_gene: TRBV19
j_gene: TRBJ1-5
d_gene: TRBD1
CDR3nt: TGTGCCAGTATGGACAGGGGCAATCAGCCCCAGCATTTT
CDR3aa: CASMDRGNQPQHF

abundance: .
v_gene: TRBV19
j_gene: TRBJ1-1
d_gene: TRBD1
CDR3nt: TGTGCCAGTAGTCCACCGACAGGGGTTGGCACTGAAGCTTTCTTT
CDR3aa: CASSPPTGVGTEAFF

abundance: .
v_gene: TRBV7-3
j_gene: TRBJ2-1
d_gene: .
CDR3nt: TGTGCCAGCAGCTCAGGCGGGGCCTCTCACAATGAGCAGTTCTTC
CDR3aa: CASSSGGASHNEQFF

abundance: .
v_gene: TRBV28
j_gene: TRBJ2-1
d_gene: .
CDR3nt: TGTGCCAGCAATGGATTCTACTCCTACAATGAGCAGTTCTTC
CDR3aa: CASNGFYSYNEQFF

abundance: .
v_gene: TRBV15
j_gene: TRBJ1-1
d_gene: .
CDR3nt: TGTGCCACGCGTTGGCAGATGAACACTGAAGCTTTCTTT
CDR3aa: CATRWQMNTEAFF

abundance: once
v_gene: TRBV7-3
j_gene: TRBJ1-1
d_gene: TRBD1
CDR3nt: TGTGCCAGCAGCTCCCAGGGGGTCAACACTGAAGCTTTCTTT
CDR3aa: CASSSQGVNTEAFF

abundance: few
v_gene: TRBV7-8
j_gene: TRBJ2-3
d_gene: .
CDR3nt: TGTGCCAGCAGCCCCGTCAGTTATACGCAGTATTTT
CDR3aa: CASSPVSYTQYF

abundance: .
v_gene: TRBV5-1
j_gene: TRBJ2-1
d_gene: TRBD2
CDR3nt: TGCGCCAGCAGCTTGACTAGCGGGGCCTACAATGAGCAGTTCTTC
CDR3aa: CASSLTSGAYNEQFF

abundance: .
v_gene: TRBV5-1
j_gene: TRBJ1-1
d_gene: TRBD1
CDR3nt: TGCGCCAGCAGCACGACCGGGACAGGGAACACTGAAGCTTTCTTT
CDR3aa: CASSTTGTGNTEAFF